The subject of this entry is one T cell receptor beta chain. Its antigen is unknown. This sample stems from a study of T-cell memory formation after mild COVID-19. Study details: Across donors, TCR clusters were largely donor specific. Notes on the study in general: Some responding clones appeared in pre-infection memory, suggesting cross-reactive memory joined. Specificity for SARS-CoV-2 was not confirmed among the second-wave clones peaking on day 37.

V gave up 6 bases and J gave up 3 bases, with 14 bases separating them. The CDR3 loop spans 13 amino acids. Germline CDR1 reads DFQATT; CDR2 reads SNEGSKA (reference sequence). Constant-segment primers served in 5'RACE that generated TCR alpha and TCR beta cDNA libraries bearing sample barcodes and UMIs. TCRdb redid the calling of the 5' RACE reads with MiXCR, one entry per CDR3 protein. The table shows under 450,000 distinct CDR3 sequences, with more than 20% occurring only once. The chain uses TRBV20-1 and TRBJ1-1; D perhaps matches TRBD1 (5 bases). The sample taken for sequencing was PBMCs or a T cell subset sorted from them (not recorded which). The TCR originated in a man between 18 and 29 years old who had mild COVID-19 (a few samples of this study predate the infection). Cell type and time point are not known. In nucleotides, the CDR3 is TGCAGTGCCGGGGGGTTTTGGGACACTGAAGCTTTCTTT. This translates into CSAGGFWDTEAFF.